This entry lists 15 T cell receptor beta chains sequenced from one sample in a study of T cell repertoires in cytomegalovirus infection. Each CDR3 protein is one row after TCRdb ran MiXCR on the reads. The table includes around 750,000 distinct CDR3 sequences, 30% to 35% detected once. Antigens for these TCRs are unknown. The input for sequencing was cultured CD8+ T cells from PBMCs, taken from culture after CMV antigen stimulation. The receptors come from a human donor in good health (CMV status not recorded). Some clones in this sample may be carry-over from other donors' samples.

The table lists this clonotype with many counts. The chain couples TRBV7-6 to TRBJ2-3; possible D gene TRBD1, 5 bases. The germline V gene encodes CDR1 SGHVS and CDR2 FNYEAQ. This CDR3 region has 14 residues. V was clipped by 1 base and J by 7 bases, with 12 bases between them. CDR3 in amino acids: CASSLGGGLHTQYF. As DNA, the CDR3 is TGTGCCAGCAGCTTAGGGGGCGGTTTACATACGCAGTATTTT.

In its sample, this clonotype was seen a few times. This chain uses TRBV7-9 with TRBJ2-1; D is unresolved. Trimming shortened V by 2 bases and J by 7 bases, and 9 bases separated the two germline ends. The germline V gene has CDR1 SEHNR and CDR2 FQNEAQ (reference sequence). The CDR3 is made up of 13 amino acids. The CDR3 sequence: CASSLYSGNEQFF. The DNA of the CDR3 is TGTGCCAGCAGCTTATACTCCGGAAATGAGCAGTTCTTC.

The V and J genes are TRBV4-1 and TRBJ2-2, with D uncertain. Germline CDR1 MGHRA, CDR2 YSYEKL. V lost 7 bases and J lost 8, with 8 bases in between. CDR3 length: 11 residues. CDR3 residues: CASKESGELFF. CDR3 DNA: TGCGCCAGCAAGGAATCTGGGGAGCTGTTTTTT.

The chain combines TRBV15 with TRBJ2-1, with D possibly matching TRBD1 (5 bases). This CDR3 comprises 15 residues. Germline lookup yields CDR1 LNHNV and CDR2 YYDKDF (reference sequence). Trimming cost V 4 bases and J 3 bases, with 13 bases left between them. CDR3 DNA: TGTGCCACCAGCAATAAAGGGGAAATCTACAATGAGCAGTTCTTC. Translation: CATSNKGEIYNEQFF.

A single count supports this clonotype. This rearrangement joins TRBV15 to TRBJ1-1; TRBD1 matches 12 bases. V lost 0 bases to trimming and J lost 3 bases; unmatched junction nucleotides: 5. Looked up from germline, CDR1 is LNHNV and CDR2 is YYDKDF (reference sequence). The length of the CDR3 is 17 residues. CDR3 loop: CATSREGTGGIDTEAFF. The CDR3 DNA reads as TGTGCCACCAGCAGAGAAGGGACAGGGGGCATAGACACTGAAGCTTTCTTT.

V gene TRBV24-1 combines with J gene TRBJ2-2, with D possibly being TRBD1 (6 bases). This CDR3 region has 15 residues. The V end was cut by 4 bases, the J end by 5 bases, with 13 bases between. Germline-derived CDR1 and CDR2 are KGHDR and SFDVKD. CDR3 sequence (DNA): TGTGCCACCAGTGAACCGGGACAAATGACCGGGGAGCTGTTTTTT. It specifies CATSEPGQMTGELFF.

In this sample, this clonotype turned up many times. The CDR3 is CASGFLTGDQVNQPQHF. The CDR3 DNA follows: TGTGCTAGTGGTTTTCTTACAGGGGACCAAGTCAATCAGCCCCAGCATTTT. This sequence joins TRBV12-5 and TRBJ1-5, with 7 bases that match TRBD1. Germline CDR1 reads LGHNT; CDR2 reads FRNRAP. This CDR3 is 17 amino acids long. Trimming removed 3 bases from V and 3 bases from J; junction bases left unmatched: 11.

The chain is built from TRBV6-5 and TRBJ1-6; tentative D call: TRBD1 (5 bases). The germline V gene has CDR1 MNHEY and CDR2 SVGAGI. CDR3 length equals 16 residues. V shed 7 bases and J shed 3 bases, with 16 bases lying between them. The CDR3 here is CASTTVGKDYNSPLHF. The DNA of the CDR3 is TGTGCCAGCACGACAGTGGGCAAAGACTATAATTCACCCCTCCACTTT.

This CDR3 reads CASSLGSGGRGETQYF. CDR3 DNA: TGTGCCAGCTCGCTGGGGAGCGGGGGCCGGGGGGAGACCCAGTACTTC. This chain uses TRBV7-6 with TRBJ2-5; the match to TRBD2 covers 8 bases. The CDR3 is 16 residues long. CDR1 and CDR2 (germline): SGHVS, FNYEAQ. The junction had 16 bases not matched to a gene; V was cut back by 8 bases and J by 5 bases.

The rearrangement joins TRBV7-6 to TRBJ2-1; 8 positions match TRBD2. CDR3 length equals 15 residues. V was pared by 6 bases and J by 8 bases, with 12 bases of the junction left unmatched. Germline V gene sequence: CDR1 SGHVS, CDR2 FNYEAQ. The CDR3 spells CASRRLAGTIDEQFF. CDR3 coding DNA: TGTGCCAGCAGGAGGTTAGCGGGGACCATCGATGAGCAGTTCTTC.

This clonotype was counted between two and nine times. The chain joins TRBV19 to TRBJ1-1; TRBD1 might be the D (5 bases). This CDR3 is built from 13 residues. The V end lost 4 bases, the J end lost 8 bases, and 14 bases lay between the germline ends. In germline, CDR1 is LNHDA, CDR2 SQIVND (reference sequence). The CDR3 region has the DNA TGTGCCAGTAGTAGGACCGGGACGGAGGAAGCTTTCTTT. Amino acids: CASSRTGTEEAFF.

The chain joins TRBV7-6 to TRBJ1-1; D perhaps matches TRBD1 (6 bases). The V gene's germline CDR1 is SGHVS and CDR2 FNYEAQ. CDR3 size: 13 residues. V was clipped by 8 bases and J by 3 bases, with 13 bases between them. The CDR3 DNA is TGTGCCAGCGGAGGGGGAATGGACACTGAAGCTTTCTTT. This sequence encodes CASGGGMDTEAFF.

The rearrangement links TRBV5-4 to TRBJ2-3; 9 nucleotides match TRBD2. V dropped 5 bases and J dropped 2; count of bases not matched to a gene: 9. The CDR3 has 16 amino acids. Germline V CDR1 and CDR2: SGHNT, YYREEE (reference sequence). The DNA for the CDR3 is TGTGCCAGCAGTCCGAACGGACTAGCGCCCACAGATACGCAGTATTTT. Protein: CASSPNGLAPTDTQYF.

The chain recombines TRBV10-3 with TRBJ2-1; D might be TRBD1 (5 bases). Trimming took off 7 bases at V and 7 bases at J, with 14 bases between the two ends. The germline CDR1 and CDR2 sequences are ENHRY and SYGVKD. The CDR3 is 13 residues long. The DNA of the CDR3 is TGTGCCATCACAGCAGGGCTCTCGAATGAGCAGTTCTTC. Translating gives CAITAGLSNEQFF.

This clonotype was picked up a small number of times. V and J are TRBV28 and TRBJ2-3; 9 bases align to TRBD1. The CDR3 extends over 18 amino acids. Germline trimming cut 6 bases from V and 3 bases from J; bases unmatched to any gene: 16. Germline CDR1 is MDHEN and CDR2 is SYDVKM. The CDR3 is CASSTGIPGQGRTDTQYF. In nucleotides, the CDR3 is TGTGCCAGCAGCACTGGGATTCCGGGACAGGGAAGAACAGATACGCAGTATTTT.